These 21 T cell receptor beta chains came from one sample sequenced in a study of CD8 T cell repertoires and HIV-1 epitope variants. The antigens of these receptors remain unknown. Assay: immunoSEQ multiplex PCR; the TCRdb copy retains only in-frame clones and omits some. The profile shows over 5,000 clones, 64% of them singletons. Sequences were obtained from cultured CD8+ T cells derived from PBMCs. These receptor sequences come from a male donor with HIV.

CDR3 sequence: CSVEVQTRDNEQFF. CDR3 DNA: TGCAGCGTTGAAGTTCAGACTAGAGACAATGAGCAGTTCTTC. This rearrangement joins TRBV29-1 to TRBJ2-1, with D possibly matching TRBD2 (6 bases). There are 14 residues in the CDR3. Trimming removed 1 base at V and 5 bases at J, with 12 bases between. The V gene's germline CDR1 is SQVTM and CDR2 ANQGSEA.

This clone is labeled as large (0.1 to 1%). This chain uses TRBV4-3 with TRBJ1-2; D is undetermined. Germline V gene data show CDR1 as LGHNA and CDR2 as YSLEER. This CDR3 is 16 amino acids long. V lost 0 bases and J lost 3, with 14 bases in between. CDR3 amino acids: CASSQDPVELDYGYTF. CDR3 coding DNA: TGCGCCAGCAGCCAAGATCCCGTCGAACTCGACTATGGCTACACCTTC.

This chain joins TRBV7-8 and TRBJ2-1; D possibly corresponds to TRBD1 (6 bases). V was clipped by 2 bases and J by 8 bases, with 16 bases between them. CDR1 and CDR2 (germline): SGHVS, FQNEAQ. CDR3 size: 15 residues. DNA of the CDR3: TGTGCCAGCAGCTTAACACAGGGCCCCTCGGATGAGCAGTTCTTC. Protein: CASSLTQGPSDEQFF.

The chain links TRBV9 to TRBJ1-1, with a possible D match to TRBD1 (6 bases). The CDR3 totals 11 residues. Trimming pared 7 bases from V and 5 bases from J, leaving 9 bases between. Germline CDR1 and CDR2: SGDLS and YYNGEE. CDR3 sequence (DNA): TGTGCCAGCCGGAGGGGGACTGAAGCTTTCTTT. Its translation: CASRRGTEAFF.

V usage is TRBV27 and J usage is TRBJ2-7, with TRBD2 identical over 8 bases. This CDR3 is built from 15 residues. Losses at the gene ends were 5 bases for V and 4 bases for J; bases not matched to a gene: 10. In germline, CDR1 is MNHEY, CDR2 SMNVEV (reference sequence). In nucleotides, the CDR3 is TGTGCCAGCAGTCCTACCGGGGGGGTCCGGTACGAGCAGTACTTC. This codes for CASSPTGGVRYEQYF.

This clone was picked up one time. The chain links TRBV6-5 to TRBJ2-7; 8 bases match TRBD1. CDR1 is MNHEY and CDR2 is SVGAGI in the germline V gene. The CDR3 is made up of 11 amino acids. Trimming at V came to 10 bases and at J to 3 bases, leaving 2 bases not matched to a gene. As DNA, the CDR3 is TGTGCCACCACAGGGGGCTACGAGCAGTACTTC. Translated, it gives CATTGGYEQYF.

The count of this clone is one. The genes are TRBV5-8 and TRBJ2-5; D call uncertain. In germline, CDR1 is SGHTS, CDR2 YDEGEE. There are 14 residues in the CDR3. Trimming shortened V by 1 base and J by 1 base, and 8 bases separated the two germline ends. For the CDR3, the DNA is TGTGCCAGCAGCTTGACGTCCATCCAAGAGACCCAGTACTTC. It yields the protein CASSLTSIQETQYF.

The chain employs TRBV19 and TRBJ2-2, with 7 bases aligning to TRBD2. CDR3 length: 15 residues. CDR1 is LNHDA and CDR2 is SQIVND in the germline V gene (reference sequence). The junction had 6 bases not matched to a gene; V was cut back by 3 bases and J by 5 bases. The CDR3: CASSISGGWTGELFF. CDR3 nucleotide sequence: TGTGCCAGTAGTATCTCCGGGGGGTGGACCGGGGAGCTGTTTTTT. Full variable domain (remainder filled in from reference TRBV19 and TRBJ2-2): DGGITQSPKYLFRKEGQNVTLSCEQNLNHDAMYWYRQDPGQGLRLIYYSQIVNDFQKGDIAEGYSVSREKKESFPLTVTSAQKNPTAFYLCASSISGGWTGELFFGEGSRLTVL.

This clone was recorded a few times. The CDR3 is CASSDRAGDIDEQFF. The CDR3 coding sequence is TGTGCCAGCAGTGACAGGGCGGGAGATATCGATGAGCAGTTCTTC. The V gene is TRBV6-4, the J gene TRBJ2-1; 7 bases fit TRBD2. CDR1 and CDR2 from the germline V gene are MRHNA and SNTAGT. The CDR3 spans 15 residues. J was trimmed by 8 bases and V by 2 bases; bases with no gene match: 9.

The rearrangement links TRBV28 to TRBJ2-1; no firm D call. The CDR3 has 11 amino acids. Germline V lookup: CDR1 MDHEN, CDR2 SYDVKM. The V and J ends lost 4 bases and 3 bases respectively, with 1 base between them. The CDR3 is CASSYYNEQFF. The CDR3 bases are TGTGCCAGCAGTTACTACAATGAGCAGTTCTTC. The variable domain in full, completed from reference TRBV28 and TRBJ2-1, reads DVKVTQSSRYLVKRTGEKVFLECVQDMDHENMFWYRQDPGLGLRLIYFSYDVKMKEKGDIPEGYSVSREKKERFSLILESASTNQTSMYLCASSYYNEQFFGPGTRLTVL.

This clone was detected a few times. This chain uses TRBV28 with TRBJ1-3, with 7 bases that match TRBD1. CDR1 and CDR2 (germline): MDHEN, SYDVKM. The CDR3 is 14 amino acids. The trim removed 6 bases at V and 4 bases at J, leaving 6 bases unmatched. The CDR3 reads CASSLPDRGNTIYF. The DNA for the CDR3 is TGTGCCAGCAGCCTACCGGACAGGGGAAACACCATATATTTT.

The chain is built from TRBV6-5 and TRBJ2-7; TRBD1 or TRBD2 may be the D gene (5 bases each). Trimming left V 5 bases short and J 2 bases short, with 13 bases between. The CDR3 spans 14 residues. Looked up from germline, CDR1 is MNHEY and CDR2 is SVGAGI. CDR3 DNA: TGTGCCAGCAGTACGGGGACGGTGACCTACGAGCAGTACTTC. Translation gives CASSTGTVTYEQYF.

V gene TRBV5-4 combines with J gene TRBJ1-2, with D possibly matching TRBD1 (6 bases). Germline values: CDR1 SGHNT, CDR2 YYREEE (reference sequence). The CDR3 contains 13 residues. Trimming removed 6 bases from V and 4 bases from J, with 13 bases in between. CDR3 amino acids: CASMGGGSYGYTF. The CDR3 DNA follows: TGTGCCAGCATGGGGGGCGGAAGCTATGGCTACACCTTC.

This clone was observed a single time. The V and J genes are TRBV19 and TRBJ1-1; 8 bases agree with TRBD1. V shed 1 base, J shed 5 bases, and the junction held 9 bases outside the gene matches. Germline CDR1 LNHDA, CDR2 SQIVND (reference sequence). The CDR3 has 16 residues. As DNA, the CDR3 is TGTGCCAGTAGTATAGCAGACAGGGGCCCCCGGACTGAAGCTTTCTTT. Its translation is CASSIADRGPRTEAFF.

This clone occurred a few times. The chain has TRBV5-1 and TRBJ1-1; maybe TRBD1 (5 bases). The length of the CDR3 is 14 residues. Germline lookup yields CDR1 SGHRS and CDR2 YFSETQ. V was pared by 0 bases and J by 4 bases, with 10 bases between. CDR3 protein: CASSLVGRGTEAFF. The CDR3 DNA reads as TGCGCCAGCAGCTTGGTTGGAAGGGGCACTGAAGCTTTCTTT.

V is TRBV6-1 and J is TRBJ1-2; a weak D match, TRBD1 (6 bases). CDR1 and CDR2 from the germline V gene are MNHNS and SASEGT. Trimming removed 6 bases at V and 7 bases at J, with 18 bases between. The CDR3 has 14 residues. The CDR3 coding sequence is TGTGCCAGCAGCTTTAAGACAGAGGGGGTTGGCTACACCTTC. This encodes CASSFKTEGVGYTF.

The chain employs TRBV28 and TRBJ2-2; 7 bases align to TRBD2. CDR1 and CDR2 (germline): MDHEN, SYDVKM. The V segment lost 1 base and the J segment 4 bases; nucleotides outside the gene matches: 0. CDR3 size: 14 residues. The CDR3 region is CASSLSGGTGELFF. The CDR3 DNA reads TGTGCCAGCAGTTTATCGGGGGGCACCGGGGAGCTGTTTTTT.

This sequence joins TRBV28 and TRBJ1-1, with D perhaps matching TRBD1 (5 bases). The ends were cut back, 6 bases at V and 3 bases at J, with 14 bases in the middle. The CDR3 covers 14 residues. CDR1 is MDHEN, CDR2 SYDVKM, per germline. The CDR3 loop reads CASRHAGSDTEAFF. CDR3 coding DNA: TGTGCCAGCAGGCATGCAGGGAGCGACACTGAAGCTTTCTTT.

The chain is built from TRBV28 and TRBJ2-5; D may be TRBD2 (5 bases). V was clipped by 1 base and J by 4 bases, with 16 bases between them. The CDR3 runs to 16 residues. The germline V gene encodes CDR1 MDHEN and CDR2 SYDVKM. CDR3 loop: CASSLYSEGRGETQYF. The DNA of the CDR3 is TGTGCCAGCAGTTTATACTCCGAGGGCCGGGGAGAGACCCAGTACTTC.

This chain joins TRBV9 and TRBJ2-5, with 14 bases matching TRBD2. V lost 4 bases, J lost 0 bases, and 14 bases stayed unmatched. There are 20 residues in the CDR3. The germline V gene has CDR1 SGDLS and CDR2 YYNGEE. The CDR3 bases are TGTGCCAGCAGCACCACCGGGACTAGCGGGGGCCCTATGTACCAAGAGACCCAGTACTTC. Residues: CASSTTGTSGGPMYQETQYF.

The rearrangement joins TRBV6-5 to TRBJ2-1, with D perhaps TRBD1 (6 bases). Germline loops: CDR1 MNHEY, CDR2 SVGAGI. This CDR3 contains 15 residues. V lost 6 bases, J lost 2 bases, and 14 bases lay in between. CDR3 sequence (DNA): TGTGCCAGCAGCCTCACAGGGACCCCCTACAATGAGCAGTTCTTC. This translates into CASSLTGTPYNEQFF.